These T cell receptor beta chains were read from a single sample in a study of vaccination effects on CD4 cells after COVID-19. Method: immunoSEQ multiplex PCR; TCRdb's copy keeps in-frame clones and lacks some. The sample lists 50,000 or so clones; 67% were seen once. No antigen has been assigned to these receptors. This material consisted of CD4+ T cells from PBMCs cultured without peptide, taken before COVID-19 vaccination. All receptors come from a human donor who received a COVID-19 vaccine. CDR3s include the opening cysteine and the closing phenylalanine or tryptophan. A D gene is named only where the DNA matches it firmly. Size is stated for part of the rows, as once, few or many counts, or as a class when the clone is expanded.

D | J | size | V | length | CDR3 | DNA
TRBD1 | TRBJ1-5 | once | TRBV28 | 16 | CASSAGQGDSNQPQHF | TGTGCCAGCAGTGCCGGACAGGGCGATAGCAATCAGCCCCAGCATTTT
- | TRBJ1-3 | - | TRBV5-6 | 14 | CASSLRTAGNTIYF | TGTGCCAGCAGCTTAAGGACTGCTGGAAACACCATATATTTT
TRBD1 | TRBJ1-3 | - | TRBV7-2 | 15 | CASRDTGGSGNTIYF | TGTGCCAGCAGGGACACAGGGGGCTCTGGAAACACCATATATTTT
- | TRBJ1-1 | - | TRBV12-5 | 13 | CASAAGTYTEAFF | TGTGCTAGTGCCGCAGGGACATACACTGAAGCTTTCTTT
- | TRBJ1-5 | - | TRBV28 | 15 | CASSLFTGLSQPQHF | TGTGCCAGCAGTTTGTTTACGGGATTGTCTCAGCCCCAGCATTTT
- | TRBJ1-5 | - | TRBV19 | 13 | CASSDQRNQPQHF | TGTGCCAGTAGCGACCAGAGGAATCAGCCCCAGCATTTT
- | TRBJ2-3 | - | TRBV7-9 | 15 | CASSPSGVPTDTQYF | TGTGCCAGCAGCCCTTCGGGGGTCCCTACAGATACGCAGTATTTT
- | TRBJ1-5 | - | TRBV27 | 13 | CASSLRVDQPQHF | TGTGCCAGCAGTCTAAGGGTCGATCAGCCCCAGCATTTT
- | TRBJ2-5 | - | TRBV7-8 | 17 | CASSLGRAYPRAETQYF | TGTGCCAGCAGCTTGGGCAGGGCTTACCCCCGCGCGGAGACCCAGTACTTC
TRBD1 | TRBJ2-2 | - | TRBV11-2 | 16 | CASSLVRQGATGELFF | TGTGCCAGCAGCTTAGTTCGACAGGGGGCGACCGGGGAGCTGTTTTTT
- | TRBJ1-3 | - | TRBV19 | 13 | CASSSASGNTIYF | TGTGCCAGTAGTTCGGCCTCTGGAAACACCATATATTTT
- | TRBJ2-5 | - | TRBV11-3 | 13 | CASSLHYRETQYF | TGTGCCAGCAGCTTACACTATAGGGAGACCCAGTACTTC
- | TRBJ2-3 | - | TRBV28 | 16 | CASSSLLGTSTDTQYF | TGTGCCAGCAGTTCATTATTGGGGACTAGCACAGATACGCAGTATTTT
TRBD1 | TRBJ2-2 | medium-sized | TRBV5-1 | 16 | CASSPDRARNTGELFF | TGCGCCAGCAGCCCCGACAGGGCGAGGAACACCGGGGAGCTGTTTTTT
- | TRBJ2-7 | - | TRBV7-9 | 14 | CASSPGRPGEEQYF | TGTGCCAGCAGCCCTGGGAGGCCCGGGGAAGAGCAGTACTTC
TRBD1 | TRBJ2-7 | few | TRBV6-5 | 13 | CASHRDRYYEQYF | TGTGCCAGCCACCGGGACAGATACTACGAGCAGTACTTC
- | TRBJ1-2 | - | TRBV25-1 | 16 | CASSDLRTVHPTGYTF | TGTGCCAGCAGTGATTTGCGGACAGTACACCCTACGGGCTACACCTTC
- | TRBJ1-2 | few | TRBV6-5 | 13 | CASSSRGRWGYTF | TGTGCCAGCAGTTCCCGGGGCCGTTGGGGCTACACCTTC
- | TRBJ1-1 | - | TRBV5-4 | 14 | CASSFRTGNTEAFF | TGTGCCAGCAGCTTCCGGACGGGGAACACTGAAGCTTTCTTT
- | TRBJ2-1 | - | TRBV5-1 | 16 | CASSLDTRGGFNEQFF | TGCGCCAGCAGCTTGGACACTAGAGGAGGTTTCAATGAGCAGTTCTTC
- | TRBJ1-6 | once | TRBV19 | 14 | CASSLGIRNSPLHF | TGTGCCAGCTCCCTCGGGATCCGAAATTCACCCCTCCACTTT
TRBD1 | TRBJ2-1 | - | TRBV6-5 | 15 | CASNPGQAHLNEQFF | TGTGCCAGCAACCCGGGACAGGCCCACCTCAATGAGCAGTTCTTC
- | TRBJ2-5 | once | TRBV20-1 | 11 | CSASDKETQYF | TGCAGTGCTAGTGATAAGGAGACCCAGTACTTC
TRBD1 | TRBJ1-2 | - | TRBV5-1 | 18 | CASSLGRGQPRANYGYTF | TGCGCCAGCAGCTTGGGAAGGGGACAGCCCCGGGCCAACTATGGCTACACCTTC
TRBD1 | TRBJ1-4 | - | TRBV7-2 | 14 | CASSLTGGIEKLFF | TGTGCCAGCAGCTTAACAGGGGGCATTGAAAAACTGTTTTTT
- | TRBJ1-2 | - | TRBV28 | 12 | CASRRANYGYTF | TGTGCCAGCAGGAGGGCTAACTATGGCTACACCTTC
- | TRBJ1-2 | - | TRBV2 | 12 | CASSVTGPGYTF | TGTGCCAGCAGTGTTACAGGGCCAGGCTACACCTTC
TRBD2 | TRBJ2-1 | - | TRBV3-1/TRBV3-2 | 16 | CASSAGGRTSYNEQFF | TGTGCCAGCAGCGCGGGGGGGAGAACTTCCTACAATGAGCAGTTCTTC
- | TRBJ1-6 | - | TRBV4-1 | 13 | CASSQEEVSPLHF | TGCGCCAGCAGCCAAGAGGAGGTTTCACCCCTCCACTTT
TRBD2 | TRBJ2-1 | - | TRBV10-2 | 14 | CASSGTSWVNEQFF | TGCGCCAGCAGTGGGACTAGCTGGGTCAATGAGCAGTTCTTC
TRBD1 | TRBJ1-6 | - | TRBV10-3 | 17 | CAISETRQGKGNSPLHF | TGTGCCATCAGTGAGACACGACAGGGGAAAGGTAATTCACCCCTCCACTTT
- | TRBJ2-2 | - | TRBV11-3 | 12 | CASTVGGGELFF | TGTGCCAGCACCGTGGGGGGCGGGGAGCTGTTTTTT
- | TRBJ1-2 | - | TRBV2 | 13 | CASSDRAGIGYTF | TGTGCCAGCAGTGATCGGGCAGGCATCGGCTACACCTTC